Presented here are 19 T cell receptor beta chains from one specimen sequenced in a study of shared clonotypes between healthy human individuals. Generated by immunoSEQ multiplex PCR, the TCRdb table keeps only in-frame clones and is missing some. Of 300,000 to 350,000 clones in the sample, more than 60% were seen once. Material: memory CD4+ T cells sorted from blood. Subset noted: CD45RA-negative fraction. These receptor sequences come from a man aged 25-45 years in good health.

This clone was observed a few times. The chain has TRBV4-3 and TRBJ2-7; D uncertain. V was pared by 4 bases and J by 3 bases, with 7 bases between. CDR1 LGHNA and CDR2 YSLEER come from the germline V gene. The CDR3 totals 12 residues. The CDR3 reads CASSPDRYEQYF. Here the CDR3 DNA reads TGCGCCAGCAGCCCGGACCGCTACGAGCAGTACTTC.

Points on this clone: The sample contains more than one DNA sequence encoding this CDR3. The gene calls are TRBV2 and TRBJ2-7, with D unclear. This CDR3 has 11 residues. CDR1 and CDR2 from the germline V gene are SNHLY and FYNNEI. Deletions cut 2 bases from V and 4 bases from J, with 3 bases between. The CDR3 sequence: CASSETYEQYF. Here the CDR3 DNA reads TGTGCCAGCAGTGAAACGTACGAGCAGTACTTC.

The rearrangement uses TRBV4-3 and TRBJ2-7; the D gene is possibly TRBD2 (6 bases). Trimming cost V 1 base and J 0 bases, with 13 bases left between them. There are 16 residues in the CDR3. Germline CDR1 is LGHNA and CDR2 is YSLEER. CDR3: CASSQVFSGGSYEQYF. The CDR3 nucleotides read TGCGCCAGCAGCCAAGTCTTTAGCGGAGGCTCCTACGAGCAGTACTTC.

V and J are TRBV7-9 and TRBJ2-3, with TRBD2 as a possible D gene (5 bases). The CDR3 is made up of 11 amino acids. CDR1 is SEHNR, CDR2 FQNEAQ, per germline (reference sequence). Trimming removed 5 bases from V and 14 bases from J, with 14 bases in between. Here the CDR3 DNA reads TGTGCCAGCAGCAGGCGAGAGGGCCGGTATTTT. Residues: CASSRREGRYF.

The chain has TRBV4-1 and TRBJ1-2; D is undetermined. V dropped 0 bases and J dropped 8 bases, with 10 bases sitting between them. The CDR3 length is 13 residues. CDR1 is MGHRA, CDR2 YSYEKL, per germline. The DNA of the CDR3 is TGCGCCAGCAGCCAAGACAGTTCTGGAGGCTACACCTTC. Residues: CASSQDSSGGYTF.

V usage is TRBV7-2 and J usage is TRBJ2-7; weak D call: TRBD2 (7 bases). The CDR3 is 16 amino acids. The germline V gene has CDR1 SGHTA and CDR2 FQGNSA. V was shortened by 4 bases and J by 4 bases, with 20 bases between the two germline ends. For the CDR3, the DNA is TGTGCCAGCAGCTCTAGTGCGGCGGCGGGGGCGTACGAGCAGTACTTC. It encodes CASSSSAAAGAYEQYF. The variable domain in full, with the rest retrieved from reference TRBV7-2 and TRBJ2-7, is GAGVSQSPSNKVTEKGKDVELRCDPISGHTALYWYRQSLGQGLEFLIYFQGNSAPDKSGLPSDRFSAERTGGSVSTLTIQRTQQEDSAVYLCASSSSAAAGAYEQYFGPGTRLTVT.

A few counts support this clone. The V and J genes are TRBV12-2 and TRBJ2-2; the table calls TRBD2, which could not be checked here. TRBV12-2 is annotated as a pseudogene. This CDR3 spans 16 amino acids. CDR3 residues: CASRLGGTGNTGELFF. CDR3 coding DNA: TGTGCAAGTCGCTTAGGCGGGACGGGGAACACCGGGGAGCTGTTTTTT.

V usage is TRBV12-2 and J usage is TRBJ2-7; TRBD2, the table's D call, lacks a check against the DNA. TRBV12-2 represents a pseudogene. This CDR3 has 16 residues. The chain's CDR3 is CASLSKWGDYHYEQYF. The CDR3 DNA reads as TGTGCAAGTCTGAGTAAATGGGGGGATTACCACTACGAGCAGTACTTC.

The chain recombines TRBV5-1 with TRBJ1-1; tentatively, D is TRBD1 (5 bases). This CDR3 has 15 residues. Germline lookup yields CDR1 SGHRS and CDR2 YFSETQ. Trimming shortened V by 3 bases and J by 4 bases, and 16 bases separated the two germline ends. The CDR3 coding sequence is TGCGCCAGCAGCTCCCAAGGGGCAGTCGGCACTGAAGCTTTCTTT. This sequence encodes CASSSQGAVGTEAFF. Full variable domain (missing parts from reference TRBV5-1 and TRBJ1-1): KAGVTQTPRYLIKTRGQQVTLSCSPISGHRSVSWYQQTPGQGLQFLFEYFSETQRNKGNFPGRFSGRQFSNSRSEMNVSTLELGDSALYLCASSSQGAVGTEAFFGQGTRLTVV.

The V gene is TRBV25-1, the J gene TRBJ2-2; D is tentatively TRBD1 or TRBD2 (6 bases each). Germline loops: CDR1 MGHDK, CDR2 SYGVNS. This CDR3 comprises 14 residues. V was trimmed by 2 bases and J by 5 bases, leaving 9 bases between them. The CDR3 protein is CASSEGGRTGELFF. Written as DNA, the CDR3 is TGTGCCAGCAGTGAAGGGGGGCGAACCGGGGAGCTGTTTTTT.

The sample holds a few counts of this clone. The chain recombines TRBV19 with TRBJ2-2; D perhaps matches TRBD1 (6 bases). Trimming shortened V by 5 bases and J by 1 base, and 14 bases separated the two germline ends. Looked up from germline, CDR1 is LNHDA and CDR2 is SQIVND (reference sequence). This CDR3 is 16 amino acids long. This chain's CDR3 is CASSVQGPRNTGELFF. The CDR3, as DNA: TGTGCCAGTAGTGTACAGGGTCCTAGGAACACCGGGGAGCTGTTTTTT.

The chain recombines TRBV19 with TRBJ2-7, with D hard to call. CDR3 length: 14 residues. The V end lost 10 bases, the J end lost 0 bases, and 16 bases lay between the germline ends. Germline lookup yields CDR1 LNHDA and CDR2 SQIVND (reference sequence). The CDR3 loop reads CATSRSYSSYEQYF. CDR3 nucleotides: TGTGCCACCTCTAGAAGTTATTCCTCCTACGAGCAGTACTTC.

This clone was found a few times. This chain links TRBV7-9 with TRBJ1-5, with 10 bases lining up with TRBD1. Germline lookup yields CDR1 SEHNR and CDR2 FQNEAQ (reference sequence). The CDR3 loop spans 17 amino acids. V was clipped by 5 bases and J by 5 bases; unmatched bases: 12. CDR3: CASSQTGGHWAHQPQHF. CDR3 nucleotides: TGTGCCAGCAGCCAGACAGGGGGCCATTGGGCCCATCAGCCCCAGCATTTT.

V and J are TRBV11-2 and TRBJ2-2; D is possibly TRBD1 (5 bases). Trimming shortened V by 5 bases and J by 7 bases, and 20 bases separated the two germline ends. Germline lookup yields CDR1 SGHAT and CDR2 FQNNGV. This CDR3 comprises 16 residues. CDR3 sequence (DNA): TGTGCCAGCAGCCCGCAAGCAGGGAATGGCAACGGGGAGCTGTTTTTT. Residues: CASSPQAGNGNGELFF.

This chain uses TRBV19 with TRBJ1-1, with D hard to call. V lost 4 bases, J lost 11 bases, and 20 bases lay in between. Germline V lookup: CDR1 LNHDA, CDR2 SQIVND (reference sequence). The CDR3 is 14 amino acids. The CDR3 reads CASSTQPPIRRAFF. For the CDR3, the DNA is TGTGCCAGTAGTACCCAACCCCCCATTAGGCGGGCTTTCTTT.

With regard to this clone: Other DNA sequences in the same sample also yield this CDR3. This chain links TRBV19 with TRBJ2-6; no clear D gene. CDR3 length equals 15 residues. Germline V gene sequence: CDR1 LNHDA, CDR2 SQIVND (reference sequence). The germline V and J ends were trimmed by 1 base and 1 base, with 5 bases remaining between them. CDR3 in DNA: TGTGCCAGTAGTATAGGGGGTTCTGGGGCCAACGTCCTGACTTTC. This gives the protein CASSIGGSGANVLTF.

The chain combines TRBV7-2 with TRBJ1-1, with D maybe TRBD1 (5 bases). CDR1 is SGHTA and CDR2 is FQGNSA in the germline V gene. The CDR3 runs to 14 residues. V dropped 4 bases and J dropped 4 bases, with 13 bases sitting between them. The CDR3 is CASSWTARVTEAFF. In nucleotides, the CDR3 is TGTGCCAGCAGCTGGACCGCCAGGGTCACTGAAGCTTTCTTT.

Regarding this clone: One junction end does not reproduce the germline sequence, and a read error may be involved. The chain is built from TRBV2 and TRBJ2-7; 10 positions match TRBD1. Germline CDR1 and CDR2: SNHLY and FYNNEI. The CDR3 is 14 amino acids. CDR3 nucleotide sequence: TGTGCCAGCAGTGAGGGACAGGGGTTGAGTCTAACGGACTTC. This encodes CASSEGQGLSLTDF.

The CDR3 DNA sequence: TGTGCCAGTAGTCAAGTACCAGGGAGGGAGACCCAGTACTTC. Translated, it gives CASSQVPGRETQYF. The chain is built from TRBV19 and TRBJ2-5, with D possibly matching TRBD2 (6 bases). The germline V and J ends were trimmed by 5 bases and 5 bases, with 15 bases remaining between them. The CDR3 is 14 amino acids. Germline CDR1 is LNHDA and CDR2 is SQIVND (reference sequence).